This T cell receptor (beta chain) was obtained from a study of T cell changes during pregnancy in multiple sclerosis. Generated by immunoSEQ multiplex PCR, the TCRdb table keeps only in-frame clones and is missing some. The sample holds roughly 46,000 clones, about 92% seen once. The CDR3 covers 14 residues. Germline trimming cut 6 bases from V and 3 bases from J; bases unmatched to any gene: 5. CDR1 and CDR2 (germline): MNHEY, SMNVEV (reference sequence). The sample consisted of peripheral blood, taken in the third trimester of pregnancy. This sequence originates from a female donor with multiple sclerosis, enrolled in a pregnancy study. The gene calls are TRBV27 and TRBJ2-5; 9 nucleotides line up with TRBD1. The CDR3 region has the DNA TGTGCCAGCAGAAAACAGGGGGCGGAAGAGACCCAGTACTTC. It codes for CASRKQGAEETQYF.